This TCR beta chain originates from a study of T cell repertoires in cytomegalovirus infection. Study information: Both CMV infection and a matching HLA type were indicated by public TCR beta signatures.

TCRdb fed the reads into MiXCR, producing one record per CDR3 protein. The sample carries roughly 180,000 distinct CDR3 sequences, roughly 17% recorded once. V dropped 0 bases and J dropped 0 bases, with 13 bases sitting between them. The CDR3 length is 17 residues. Germline-derived CDR1 and CDR2 are SGHTA and FQGNSA. This TCR derives from a human donor in good health (CMV status not recorded). Some clones in this sample may be carry-over from other donors' samples. This chain connects TRBV7-2 to TRBJ2-3; D gene uncertain. Sequenced input: CD8+ T cells from PBMCs. CDR3 sequence (DNA): TGTGCCAGCAGCTTAGCAGACTGGCAGTTAAGCACAGATACGCAGTATTTT. It translates to CASSLADWQLSTDTQYF.